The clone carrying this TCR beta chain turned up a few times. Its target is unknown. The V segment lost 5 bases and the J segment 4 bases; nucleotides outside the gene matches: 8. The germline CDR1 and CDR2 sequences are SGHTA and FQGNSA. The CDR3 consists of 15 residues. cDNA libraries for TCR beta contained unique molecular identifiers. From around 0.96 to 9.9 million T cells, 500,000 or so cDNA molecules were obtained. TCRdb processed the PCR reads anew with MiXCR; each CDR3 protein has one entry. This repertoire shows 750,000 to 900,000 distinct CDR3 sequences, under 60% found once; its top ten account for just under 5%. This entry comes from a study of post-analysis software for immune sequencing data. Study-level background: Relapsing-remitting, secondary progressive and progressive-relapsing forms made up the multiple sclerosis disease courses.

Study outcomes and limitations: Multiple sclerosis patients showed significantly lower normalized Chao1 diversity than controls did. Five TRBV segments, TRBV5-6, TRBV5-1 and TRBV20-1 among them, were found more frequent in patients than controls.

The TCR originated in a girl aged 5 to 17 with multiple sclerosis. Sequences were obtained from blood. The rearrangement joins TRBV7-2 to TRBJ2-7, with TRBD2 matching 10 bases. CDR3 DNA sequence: TGTGCCAGCAGCCGGCCGCTAGCGGGAGTGTACGAGCAGTACTTC. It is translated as CASSRPLAGVYEQYF.